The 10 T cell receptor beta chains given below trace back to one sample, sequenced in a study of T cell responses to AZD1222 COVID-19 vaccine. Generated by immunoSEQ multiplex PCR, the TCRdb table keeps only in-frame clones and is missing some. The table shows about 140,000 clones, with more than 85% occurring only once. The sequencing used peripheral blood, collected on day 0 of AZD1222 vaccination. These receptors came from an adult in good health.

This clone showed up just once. For the CDR3, the DNA is TGTGCCAGCAGCAAAGTAACAGGGGGCGTAGGCACTGAAGCTTTCTTT. Residues: CASSKVTGGVGTEAFF. V usage is TRBV21-1 and J usage is TRBJ1-1; TRBD1 was called by the table and not checked on the DNA. TRBV21-1 is noted as a pseudogene. This CDR3 region has 16 residues.

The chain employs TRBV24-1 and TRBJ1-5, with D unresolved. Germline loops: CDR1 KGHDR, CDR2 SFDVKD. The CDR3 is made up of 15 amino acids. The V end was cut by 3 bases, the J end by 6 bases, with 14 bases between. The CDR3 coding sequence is TGTGCCACCAGTGATCCGTCAGGTTCGCGTCAGCCCCAGCATTTT. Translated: CATSDPSGSRQPQHF.

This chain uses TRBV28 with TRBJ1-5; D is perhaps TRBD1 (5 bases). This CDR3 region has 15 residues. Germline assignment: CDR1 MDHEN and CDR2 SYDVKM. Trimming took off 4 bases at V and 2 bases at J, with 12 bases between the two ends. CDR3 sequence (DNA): TGTGCCAGCAGTTGGGGCATATTGGGCAATCAGCCCCAGCATTTT. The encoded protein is CASSWGILGNQPQHF.

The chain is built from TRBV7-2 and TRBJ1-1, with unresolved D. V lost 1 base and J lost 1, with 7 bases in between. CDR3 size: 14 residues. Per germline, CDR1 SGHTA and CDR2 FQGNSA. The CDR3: CASSLVPENTEAFF. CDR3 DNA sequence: TGTGCCAGCAGCTTAGTACCGGAGAACACTGAAGCTTTCTTT.

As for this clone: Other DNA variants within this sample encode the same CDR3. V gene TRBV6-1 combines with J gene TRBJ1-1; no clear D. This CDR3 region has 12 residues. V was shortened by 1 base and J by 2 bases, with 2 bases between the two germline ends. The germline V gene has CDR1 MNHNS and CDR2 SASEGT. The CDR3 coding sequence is TGTGCCAGCAGTGAAGTCAACACTGAAGCTTTCTTT. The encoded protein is CASSEVNTEAFF.

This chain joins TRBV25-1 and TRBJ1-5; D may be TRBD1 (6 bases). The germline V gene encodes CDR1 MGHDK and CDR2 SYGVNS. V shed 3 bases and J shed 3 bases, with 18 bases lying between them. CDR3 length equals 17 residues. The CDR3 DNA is TGTGCCAGCAGTGAGGGAAGGGGGTTGGCTATCAATCAGCCCCAGCATTTT. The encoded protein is CASSEGRGLAINQPQHF.

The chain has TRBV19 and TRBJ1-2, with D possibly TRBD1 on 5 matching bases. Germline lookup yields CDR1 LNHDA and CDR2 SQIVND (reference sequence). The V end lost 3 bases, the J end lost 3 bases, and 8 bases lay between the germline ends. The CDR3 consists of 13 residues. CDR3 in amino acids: CASSIWGDYGYTF. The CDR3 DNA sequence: TGTGCCAGTAGTATCTGGGGGGACTATGGCTACACCTTC.

CDR3 protein: CASSQDLGAAYGYTF. The DNA of the CDR3 is TGTGCCAGCAGCCAAGATTTAGGGGCAGCCTATGGCTACACCTTC. This chain joins TRBV3-1 (or the pseudogene TRBV3-2) and TRBJ1-2, with D tentatively TRBD1 (5 bases). Germline lookup yields CDR1 LGHDT and CDR2 YNNKEL (reference sequence). Trimming removed 0 bases from V and 4 bases from J, with 12 bases in between. CDR3 length: 15 amino acids.

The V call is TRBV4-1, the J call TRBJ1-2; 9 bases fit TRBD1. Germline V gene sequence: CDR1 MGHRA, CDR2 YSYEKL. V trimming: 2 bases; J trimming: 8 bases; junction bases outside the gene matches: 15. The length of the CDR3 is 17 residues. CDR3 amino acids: CASSQSGRQGGIGGYTF. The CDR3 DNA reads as TGCGCCAGCAGCCAATCTGGACGACAGGGGGGGATTGGCGGCTACACCTTC.

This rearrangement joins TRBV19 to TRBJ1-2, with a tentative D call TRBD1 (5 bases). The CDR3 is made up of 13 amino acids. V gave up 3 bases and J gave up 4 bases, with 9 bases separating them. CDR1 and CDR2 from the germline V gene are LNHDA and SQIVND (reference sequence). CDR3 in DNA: TGTGCCAGTAGTATTCCGGGGACCTATGGCTACACCTTC. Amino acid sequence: CASSIPGTYGYTF.